The 15 T cell receptor beta chains presented below share a single source sample, sequenced in a study of T cell responses to AZD1222 COVID-19 vaccine. Profiled with immunoSEQ multiplex PCR; TCRdb holds only in-frame clones, not every one. The profile shows hundreds of thousands of clones, 93% of them singletons. The sequencing here drew on peripheral blood, taken on day 0 of MenACWY control vaccination. The receptors originated from an adult in good health.

The chain combines TRBV2 with TRBJ2-1, with D unclear. Germline V lookup: CDR1 SNHLY, CDR2 FYNNEI. CDR3 length: 16 residues. V lost 1 base and J lost 0, with 10 bases in between. The CDR3 reads CASSEEWQISYNEQFF. CDR3 coding DNA: TGTGCCAGCAGTGAAGAATGGCAGATCTCCTACAATGAGCAGTTCTTC.

The chain has TRBV6-2 or TRBV6-3 and TRBJ2-1; D unclear. V lost 0 bases, J lost 4 bases, and 13 bases lay in between. This CDR3 comprises 16 residues. Germline CDR1 is MNHEY and CDR2 is SVGEGT. The CDR3 sequence: CASSYSKASLYNEQFF. The CDR3 region has the DNA TGTGCCAGCAGTTACTCGAAGGCCAGCCTATACAATGAGCAGTTCTTC.

The chain couples TRBV25-1 to TRBJ2-1; the match to TRBD2 covers 8 bases. Germline lookup yields CDR1 MGHDK and CDR2 SYGVNS. The CDR3 runs to 14 residues. Losses at the gene ends were 8 bases for V and 3 bases for J; bases not matched to a gene: 6. The CDR3 protein is CASLGTRNYNEQFF. DNA of the CDR3: TGTGCCAGCCTAGGGACTAGGAACTACAATGAGCAGTTCTTC.

The chain couples TRBV28 to TRBJ1-2; a weak D match, TRBD1 (6 bases). V dropped 0 bases and J dropped 7 bases, with 9 bases sitting between them. The CDR3 runs 13 residues. Per germline, CDR1 MDHEN and CDR2 SYDVKM. The CDR3: CASSLWGASGYTF. CDR3 bases: TGTGCCAGCAGTTTATGGGGGGCATCTGGCTACACCTTC.

V is TRBV7-2 and J is TRBJ2-5; no clear D gene. Trimming stripped 1 base from V and 7 bases from J, with 13 bases between. Per the germline V gene, CDR1 is SGHTA and CDR2 is FQGNSA. The CDR3 consists of 14 residues. In DNA, the CDR3 is TGTGCCAGCAGCTTAGAGGGCGCGTCAGGGACCCAGTACTTC. It specifies CASSLEGASGTQYF.

The gene calls are TRBV5-1 and TRBJ1-1, with D perhaps matching TRBD1 (5 bases). Germline CDR1 reads SGHRS; CDR2 reads YFSETQ. This CDR3 is 14 amino acids long. V was pared by 4 bases and J by 8 bases, with 18 bases between. The CDR3 loop reads CASSPRPGRSEAFF. The CDR3 nucleotides are TGCGCCAGCAGCCCCCGACCAGGGCGCTCGGAAGCTTTCTTT.

The V and J genes are TRBV2 and TRBJ1-1; D is undetermined. This CDR3 comprises 13 residues. Germline assignment: CDR1 SNHLY and CDR2 FYNNEI. V lost 3 bases to trimming and J lost 3 bases, with 8 bases between them. CDR3 residues: CASSDKGYTEAFF. CDR3 DNA: TGTGCCAGCAGTGACAAGGGTTACACTGAAGCTTTCTTT.

The V call is TRBV16, the J call TRBJ1-6, with D maybe TRBD1 (5 bases). This CDR3 comprises 17 residues. Germline V gene data show CDR1 as KGHSY and CDR2 as FQNENV. Trimming took off 4 bases at V and 3 bases at J, with 16 bases between the two ends. The CDR3 reads CASSPKGRGDYNSPLHF. Written as DNA, the CDR3 is TGTGCCAGCAGCCCCAAGGGAAGGGGAGACTATAATTCACCCCTCCACTTT. Full variable domain (missing parts from reference TRBV16 and TRBJ1-6): GEEVAQTPKHLVRGEGQKAKLYCAPIKGHSYVFWYQQVLKNEFKFLISFQNENVFDETGMPKERFSAKCLPNSPCSLEIQATKLEDSAVYFCASSPKGRGDYNSPLHFGNGTRLTVT.

The chain has TRBV7-9 and TRBJ2-1, with 15 bases identical to TRBD2. There are 18 residues in the CDR3. With V trimmed by 4 bases and J by 1 base, 5 bases remained unmatched. Per the germline V gene, CDR1 is SEHNR and CDR2 is FQNEAQ (reference sequence). The CDR3 nucleotides read TGTGCCAGCAGCTCTGGACTAGCGGGGGGGCGATCCTACAATGAGCAGTTCTTC. As protein: CASSSGLAGGRSYNEQFF. The full variable domain, with the rest looked up from reference TRBV7-9 and TRBJ2-1, is DTGVSQNPRHKITKRGQNVTFRCDPISEHNRLYWYRQTLGQGPEFLTYFQNEAQLEKSRLLSDRFSAERPKGSFSTLEIQRTEQGDSAMYLCASSSGLAGGRSYNEQFFGPGTRLTVL.

The rearrangement uses TRBV2 and TRBJ2-7; D call uncertain. V lost 5 bases to trimming and J lost 3 bases, with 17 bases between them. Germline assignment: CDR1 SNHLY and CDR2 FYNNEI. This CDR3 has 15 amino acids. This chain's CDR3 is CASSPPDSISYEQYF. The CDR3 nucleotides are TGTGCCAGCAGTCCACCTGACTCTATCAGCTACGAGCAGTACTTC.

The chain uses TRBV18 and TRBJ1-1; TRBD1 matches 7 bases. The CDR3 extends over 15 amino acids. CDR1 is KGHSH and CDR2 is LQKENI in the germline V gene. Trimming took 3 bases from V and 4 from J; bases not matched to a gene: 8. CDR3 DNA sequence: TGTGCCAGCTCACCGGAGGGGGCTTTCGGCACTGAAGCTTTCTTT. Its translation: CASSPEGAFGTEAFF.

J is TRBJ2-4 and V is TRBV7-9; no reliable D call. Per the germline V gene, CDR1 is SEHNR and CDR2 is FQNEAQ (reference sequence). This CDR3 spans 13 amino acids. V was cut by 5 bases and J by 4 bases, with 9 bases left in between. The CDR3 is CASSQTPKNIQYF. CDR3 DNA: TGTGCCAGCAGCCAGACCCCTAAAAACATTCAGTACTTC.

The CDR3 is CASSQDSLSGSTEAFF. The CDR3 DNA sequence: TGCGCCAGCAGCCAAGATTCATTGTCTGGTAGCACTGAAGCTTTCTTT. The chain links TRBV4-3 to TRBJ1-1; no reliable D call. Trimming left V 0 bases short and J 4 bases short, with 15 bases between. From germline, CDR1 is LGHNA and CDR2 YSLEER. The CDR3 consists of 16 residues.

Written as DNA, the CDR3 is TGTGCCAGCAGCTTAGATGCAGGGTGGTTCGGCGAGCAGTACTTC. Residues: CASSLDAGWFGEQYF. The V gene is TRBV11-2, the J gene TRBJ2-7, with D possibly TRBD1 on 5 matching bases. Germline V lookup: CDR1 SGHAT, CDR2 FQNNGV. The CDR3 spans 15 residues. V was trimmed by 0 bases and J by 6 bases, leaving 15 bases between them. Complete variable domain (other parts from reference TRBV11-2 and TRBJ2-7): EAGVAQSPRYKIIEKRQSVAFWCNPISGHATLYWYQQILGQGPKLLIQFQNNGVVDDSQLPKDRFSAERLKGVDSTLKIQPAKLEDSAVYLCASSLDAGWFGEQYFGPGTRLTVT.

This chain joins TRBV10-3 and TRBJ1-1; D is perhaps TRBD1 (5 bases). The CDR3 loop spans 13 amino acids. Trimming cost V 7 bases and J 1 base, with 10 bases left between them. Germline V lookup: CDR1 ENHRY, CDR2 SYGVKD. Written as DNA, the CDR3 is TGTGCCATCACGGCAGGGCAGAACACTGAAGCTTTCTTT. It is translated as CAITAGQNTEAFF.